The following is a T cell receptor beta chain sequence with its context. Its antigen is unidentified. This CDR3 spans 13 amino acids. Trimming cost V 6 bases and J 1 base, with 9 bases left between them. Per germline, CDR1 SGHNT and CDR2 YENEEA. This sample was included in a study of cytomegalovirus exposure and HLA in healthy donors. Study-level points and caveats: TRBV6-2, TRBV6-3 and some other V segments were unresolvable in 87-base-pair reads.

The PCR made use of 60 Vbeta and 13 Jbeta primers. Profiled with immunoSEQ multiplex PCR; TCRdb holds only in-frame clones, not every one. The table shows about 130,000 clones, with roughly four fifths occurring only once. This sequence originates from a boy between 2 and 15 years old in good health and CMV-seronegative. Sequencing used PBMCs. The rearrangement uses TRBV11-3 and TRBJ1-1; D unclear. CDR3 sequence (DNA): TGTGCCAGCAGTGACCAGGCGAACACTGAAGCTTTCTTT. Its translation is CASSDQANTEAFF.